This T cell receptor (beta chain) was sequenced for a study of response to subunit inactivated influenza vaccine. The V end lost 2 bases, the J end lost 0 bases, and 10 bases lay between the germline ends. CDR1 SGHTA and CDR2 FQGNSA come from the germline V gene. The CDR3 contains 15 residues. Points from the study as a whole: Seasonal influenza vaccination, on each occasion, was suggested by the authors to recruit few new T cells.

This clonotype showed up just a few times. Its antigen is unknown. MiXCR, applied by TCRdb to the RT-PCR reads, yields one record per CDR3 protein. Among around 530,000 distinct CDR3 sequences listed, about an eighth were seen once. The sequenced sample was PBMCs from blood, obtained on the day of vaccination. The genes are TRBV7-2 and TRBJ1-2, with TRBD1 as a possible D gene (6 bases). This TCR was sampled from a man aged 45-65 years who received an inactivated influenza vaccine. CDR3 nucleotides: TGTGCCAGCAGCTTAACTACAGGGCCTAACTATGGCTACACCTTC. Amino acid sequence: CASSLTTGPNYGYTF.